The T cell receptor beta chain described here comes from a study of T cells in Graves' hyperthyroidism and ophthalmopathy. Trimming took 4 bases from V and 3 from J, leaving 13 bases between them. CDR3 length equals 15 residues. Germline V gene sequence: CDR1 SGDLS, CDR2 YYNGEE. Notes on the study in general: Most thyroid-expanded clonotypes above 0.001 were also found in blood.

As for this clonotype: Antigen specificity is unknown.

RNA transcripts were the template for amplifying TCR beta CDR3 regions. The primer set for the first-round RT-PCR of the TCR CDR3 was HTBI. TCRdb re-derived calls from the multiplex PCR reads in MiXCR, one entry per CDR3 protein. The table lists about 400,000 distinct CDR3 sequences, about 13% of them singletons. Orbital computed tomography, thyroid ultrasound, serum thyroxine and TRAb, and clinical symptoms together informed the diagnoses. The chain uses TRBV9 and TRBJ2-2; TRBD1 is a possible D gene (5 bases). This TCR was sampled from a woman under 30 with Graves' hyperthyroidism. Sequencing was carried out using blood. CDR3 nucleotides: TGTGCCAGCAGCATTCGTACAGGTTACACCGGGGAGCTGTTTTTT. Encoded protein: CASSIRTGYTGELFF.